This TCR beta chain was obtained from a study of blood T cell repertoires in COVID-19. Methods used by the authors: Reference gene primer amplification gave estimated nucleated cell counts. The method was immunoSEQ multiplex PCR; TCRdb's version includes in-frame clones alone and lacks a portion of them. That table gives V, J and clone size, and the DNA gave D and trimming. The sample consists of under 350,000 clones, 90% of them appearing once. CDR3 length: 15 amino acids. CDR1 LGHNT and CDR2 FRNRAP come from the germline V gene. Trimming removed 3 bases at V and 6 bases at J, with 15 bases between. Input material: peripheral blood. This chain uses TRBV12-5 with TRBJ1-5; D not certain. This TCR came from a woman in her 30s with COVID-19, enrolled during active disease. The CDR3 bases are TGTGCTAGTGGTTTATCGGGGAAGAAAAGTCAGCCCCAGCATTTT. This gives the protein CASGLSGKKSQPQHF.